The 18 T cell receptor beta chains below were found in one sample sequenced in a study of regulatory T cells in long-lasting Graves disease. The time point here: persistent/refractory GD, antithyroid drugs over 5 years with positive TRAb. PBMC RNA served as the TCR library source. CDR3-region Arm-PCR and iRepertoire HTBI primers produced the TCR beta libraries. TCRdb analysed the multiplex PCR reads with MiXCR anew, one entry per CDR3 protein. The data show 420,000 or so distinct CDR3 sequences, with roughly a quarter seen just once and roughly 26% held by the top ten. Sequences were derived from peripheral blood mononuclear cells (PBMCs), sampled when the disease was refractory, from a patient treated with antithyroid drugs. The receptors shown here come from a female donor with Graves disease.

This clonotype was counted only a few times. The chain carries TRBV7-2 and TRBJ1-6, with D hard to call. Germline CDR1 and CDR2: SGHTA and FQGNSA. The ends were cut back, 0 bases at V and 6 bases at J, with 15 bases in the middle. The CDR3 runs 17 residues. The CDR3 DNA reads TGTGCCAGCAGCTTAGCAACCTTCGGCGTAACTAATTCACCCCTCCACTTT. This codes for CASSLATFGVTNSPLHF.

Comment on this clonotype: A far larger clone is a single base away, which makes a read error likely. The gene calls are TRBV6-2 or TRBV6-3 and TRBJ1-1, with 8 bases lining up with TRBD1. The CDR3 has 11 residues. Germline V CDR1 and CDR2: MNHEY, SVGEGT. V was pared by 8 bases and J by 10 bases, with 6 bases of the junction left unmatched. CDR3 loop: CASDDRGRAFF. CDR3 nucleotide sequence: TGTGCCAGCGATGACAGGGGTCGAGCTTTCTTT.

The chain recombines TRBV5-1 with TRBJ2-7; 11 nucleotides line up with TRBD2. After removal of 4 bases from V and 6 bases from J, the junction contained 9 bases not matched to a gene. CDR1 and CDR2 (germline): SGHRS, YFSETQ. The CDR3 spans 15 residues. CDR3 sequence (DNA): TGCGCCAGCAGCACACCGGGACTAGCGGCCGGCGAGCAGTACTTC. It yields the protein CASSTPGLAAGEQYF. Filled out from reference TRBV5-1 and TRBJ2-7, the complete variable domain reads KAGVTQTPRYLIKTRGQQVTLSCSPISGHRSVSWYQQTPGQGLQFLFEYFSETQRNKGNFPGRFSGRQFSNSRSEMNVSTLELGDSALYLCASSTPGLAAGEQYFGPGTRLTVT.

The chain couples TRBV7-9 to TRBJ1-1, with 8 bases identical to TRBD1. CDR3 length: 15 residues. From germline, CDR1 is SEHNR and CDR2 FQNEAQ (reference sequence). Trimming at V came to 4 bases and at J to 1 base, leaving 5 bases not matched to a gene. This chain's CDR3 is CASSSRQGKNTEAFF. The CDR3 DNA sequence: TGTGCCAGCAGCTCCAGACAGGGGAAGAACACTGAAGCTTTCTTT.

This clonotype came up a few times. Here the CDR3 reads CASTGGRYEQYF. The DNA for the CDR3 is TGTGCCAGCACTGGGGGGAGGTACGAGCAGTACTTC. The chain recombines TRBV2 with TRBJ2-7; the D gene is possibly TRBD2 (6 bases). Trimming took off 7 bases at V and 4 bases at J, with 11 bases between the two ends. The CDR3 sequence is 12 residues long. CDR1 and CDR2 (germline): SNHLY, FYNNEI. Looking up the rest from reference TRBV2 and TRBJ2-7 gives the full variable domain: EPEVTQTPSHQVTQMGQEVILRCVPISNHLYFYWYRQILGQKVEFLVSFYNNEISEKSEIFDDQFSVERPDGSNFTLKIRSTKLEDSAMYFCASTGGRYEQYFGPGTRLTVT.

This clonotype was observed at least ten times. CDR3 nucleotides: TGCAGTGCTAGGCGGGATAGCAATCAGCCCCAGCATTTT. Residues: CSARRDSNQPQHF. V gene TRBV20-1 combines with J gene TRBJ1-5; no reliable D call. The V end lost 3 bases, the J end lost 0 bases, and 6 bases lay between the germline ends. The CDR3 contains 13 residues. Germline loops: CDR1 DFQATT, CDR2 SNEGSKA (reference sequence).

The rearrangement uses TRBV19 and TRBJ1-1; 7 nucleotides line up with TRBD1. The germline CDR1 and CDR2 sequences are LNHDA and SQIVND (reference sequence). After removal of 9 bases from V and 4 bases from J, the junction contained 8 bases not matched to a gene. The length of the CDR3 is 13 residues. CDR3 region: CASNARGRTEAFF. CDR3 nucleotide sequence: TGTGCCAGCAATGCAAGGGGGCGCACTGAAGCTTTCTTT.

The table lists this clonotype with a few counts. The chain is built from TRBV13 and TRBJ1-2; D is unclear. The CDR3 spans 15 residues. V was shortened by 5 bases and J by 4 bases, with 17 bases between the two germline ends. CDR1 is PRHDT, CDR2 FYEKMQ, per germline (reference sequence). The CDR3 DNA is TGTGCCAGCAGCCCTAAGCTAGTGAGCTTCTATGGCTACACCTTC. It specifies CASSPKLVSFYGYTF.

On this clonotype itself: A single base separates this from a much larger clone, so it may be a read error. Here the CDR3 omits its conserved ending phenylalanine or tryptophan, so a read error is the likely source. The rearrangement uses TRBV28 and TRBJ1-5; the D gene is possibly TRBD1 (6 bases). This CDR3 is built from 15 residues. Germline CDR1 and CDR2: MDHEN and SYDVKM. V was trimmed by 3 bases and J by 2 bases, leaving 11 bases between them. The chain's CDR3 is CASSLGTTGNQPQHL. The DNA of the CDR3 is TGTGCCAGCAGTTTGGGGACAACGGGCAATCAGCCCCAGCATCTT.

This clonotype was observed a few times. CDR3 bases: TGCAGTGCTAGAGATTGGGAATCCTACGAGCAGTACTTC. Translating gives CSARDWESYEQYF. V gene TRBV20-1 combines with J gene TRBJ2-7; D gene unclear. Per the germline V gene, CDR1 is DFQATT and CDR2 is SNEGSKA (reference sequence). The V and J ends lost 0 bases and 1 base respectively, with 7 bases between them. This CDR3 contains 13 residues.

The rearrangement uses TRBV4-3 and TRBJ1-1, with D unresolved. Trimming pared 8 bases from V and 0 bases from J, leaving 10 bases between. Germline CDR1 and CDR2: LGHNA and YSLEER. CDR3 length: 13 amino acids. This CDR3 is CASGIAVNTEAFF. The CDR3 bases are TGCGCCAGCGGGATCGCGGTGAACACTGAAGCTTTCTTT.

J is TRBJ2-4 and V is TRBV20-1; no firm D call. CDR3 size: 15 residues. Deletions cut 2 bases from V and 5 bases from J, with 16 bases between. Germline-derived CDR1 and CDR2 are DFQATT and SNEGSKA (reference sequence). Here the CDR3 reads CSARTFFHRENIQYF. CDR3 DNA: TGCAGTGCTAGAACTTTCTTTCATCGCGAAAACATTCAGTACTTC.

This clonotype showed up many times. The CDR3 bases are TGTGCCAGCATAGGTAACGAGCAGTACTTC. Amino acid sequence: CASIGNEQYF. V is TRBV2 and J is TRBJ2-7; D gene ambiguous. The V end lost 7 bases, the J end lost 5 bases, and 6 bases lay between the germline ends. Germline CDR1 reads SNHLY; CDR2 reads FYNNEI. The CDR3 runs to 10 residues.

The V call is TRBV12-3 or TRBV12-4, the J call TRBJ2-5; 7 nucleotides line up with TRBD2. The V and J ends lost 2 bases and 4 bases, in that order; junction bases with no gene match: 13. There are 17 residues in the CDR3. In DNA form, the CDR3 reads TGTGCCAGCAGTTTAAAGGCGGGAGAAGGTAACGGAGAGACCCAGTACTTC. Amino acids: CASSLKAGEGNGETQYF.

In this sample, this clonotype turned up a few times. This chain uses TRBV28 with TRBJ1-2; D is perhaps TRBD1 (5 bases). Trimming pared 7 bases from V and 4 bases from J, leaving 10 bases between. Germline-derived CDR1 and CDR2 are MDHEN and SYDVKM. The CDR3 consists of 12 residues. In DNA, the CDR3 is TGTGCCAGCACGGCAGGGTCCTATGGCTACACCTTC. Its protein product is CASTAGSYGYTF.

This clonotype was observed a few times. J is TRBJ1-3 and V is TRBV19; no firm D call. Trimming left V 3 bases short and J 0 bases short, with 6 bases between. The CDR3 contains 14 residues. CDR1 and CDR2 from the germline V gene are LNHDA and SQIVND (reference sequence). CDR3 protein: CASSIGDSGNTIYF. CDR3 nucleotide sequence: TGTGCCAGTAGTATCGGGGACTCTGGAAACACCATATATTTT.

This clonotype turned up a few times. The J gene is TRBJ2-5, the V gene TRBV27, with D maybe TRBD1 (6 bases). Germline CDR1 MNHEY, CDR2 SMNVEV (reference sequence). V was pared by 8 bases and J by 4 bases, with 17 bases between. CDR3 size: 14 residues. The CDR3 region is CASEPQGNRETQYF. CDR3 bases: TGTGCCAGCGAACCCCAGGGGAATCGAGAGACCCAGTACTTC.

Points on this clonotype: The DNA is left out, because the CDR3 cannot be placed on it with certainty; the CDR3 is given as TCRdb lists it. This chain joins TRBV20-1 and TRBJ2-4; TRBD1 was called by the table and not checked on the DNA. The length of the CDR3 is 20 amino acids, counting both ends. Germline lookup yields CDR1 DFQATT and CDR2 SNEGSKA (reference sequence). The CDR3 region is CSARSAVLGNHRGAKNIQYF.